These 23 T cell receptor beta chains came from one sample sequenced in a study of blood T cell repertoires in COVID-19. The data were produced by immunoSEQ multiplex PCR, yet TCRdb's version contains in-frame clones alone and is incomplete. The sample has 350,000 or so clones; about nine tenths are singletons. Sequences were obtained from PBMCs or T cells enriched from blood (not recorded which). Every receptor here comes from a young woman who had been exposed to COVID-19.

This clone occurred once. The chain uses TRBV5-1 and TRBJ1-1, with a weak D call TRBD1 (5 bases). Deletions cut 4 bases from V and 11 bases from J, with 21 bases between. The germline V gene has CDR1 SGHRS and CDR2 YFSETQ. CDR3 length equals 14 residues. The CDR3 sequence is CASSLDLGQRGAFF. The CDR3 nucleotides are TGCGCCAGCAGCCTGGACCTTGGCCAACGGGGGGCTTTCTTT.

V usage is TRBV11-2 and J usage is TRBJ2-7; D possibly corresponds to TRBD2 (6 bases). Germline V gene lookup returns CDR1 SGHAT and CDR2 FQNNGV. The CDR3 extends over 15 amino acids. Deletions cut 3 bases from V and 3 bases from J, with 15 bases between. CDR3 sequence reads: CASSLAGREGYEQYF. CDR3 bases: TGTGCCAGCAGCTTGGCGGGAAGGGAAGGCTACGAGCAGTACTTC. Full variable domain (outside the CDR3, taken from reference TRBV11-2 and TRBJ2-7): EAGVAQSPRYKIIEKRQSVAFWCNPISGHATLYWYQQILGQGPKLLIQFQNNGVVDDSQLPKDRFSAERLKGVDSTLKIQPAKLEDSAVYLCASSLAGREGYEQYFGPGTRLTVT.

V usage is TRBV28 and J usage is TRBJ2-1; TRBD2 agrees at 13 bases. CDR1 MDHEN and CDR2 SYDVKM come from the germline V gene. The V and J ends lost 8 bases and 2 bases, in that order; junction bases with no gene match: 9. This CDR3 has 17 amino acids. The CDR3 DNA reads TGTGCCAGCCGGGACAGGGGGACTAGCGGGACCTACAATGAGCAGTTCTTC. Protein sequence: CASRDRGTSGTYNEQFF.

This clone was found once. CDR3 in amino acids: CSVRTGANSPLHF. CDR3 nucleotide sequence: TGCAGCGTTAGGACAGGGGCTAATTCACCCCTCCACTTT. The rearrangement joins TRBV29-1 to TRBJ1-6; 9 positions agree with TRBD1. J gave up 6 bases and V 5 bases, and 2 bases lay outside the gene matches. The CDR3 is 13 amino acids. From germline, CDR1 is SQVTM and CDR2 ANQGSEA.

The CDR3 loop is CASSQDGRGQPQHF. The CDR3 DNA reads TGCGCCAGCAGCCAAGATGGGAGGGGCCAGCCCCAGCATTTT. This rearrangement joins TRBV4-1 to TRBJ1-5; possible D gene TRBD1, 5 bases. The CDR3 is 14 residues long. The germline V gene has CDR1 MGHRA and CDR2 YSYEKL. V lost 0 bases and J 7 bases, leaving 10 bases between the germline ends.

The V call is TRBV5-8, the J call TRBJ2-1; 7 bases map to TRBD2. This CDR3 has 15 residues. Germline lookup yields CDR1 SGHTS and CDR2 YDEGEE. Losses at the gene ends were 2 bases for V and 4 bases for J; bases not matched to a gene: 6. In nucleotides, the CDR3 is TGTGCCAGCAGCTTTGCGGGAGCCCGATACAATGAGCAGTTCTTC. This sequence encodes CASSFAGARYNEQFF.

This chain joins TRBV27 and TRBJ2-7, with TRBD2 matching 10 bases. J was trimmed by 7 bases and V by 4 bases; bases with no gene match: 10. From germline, CDR1 is MNHEY and CDR2 SMNVEV (reference sequence). The CDR3 totals 15 residues. The CDR3 loop is CASSSRQGLALEQYF. CDR3 DNA sequence: TGTGCCAGCAGTTCACGACAGGGACTAGCGTTGGAGCAGTACTTC.

V usage is TRBV7-3 and J usage is TRBJ1-1; D remains ambiguous. This CDR3 has 13 amino acids. With 2 bases removed from V and 3 bases from J, the gap between germline ends came to 7 bases. Looked up from germline, CDR1 is SGHTA and CDR2 is FQGTGA. The chain's CDR3 is CASSLGLYTEAFF. DNA of the CDR3: TGTGCCAGCAGCTTAGGGCTGTACACTGAAGCTTTCTTT.

Concerning this clone: The identical CDR3 is also encoded by other nucleotide sequences in the sample. The rearrangement uses TRBV27 and TRBJ2-5; 7 bases line up with TRBD1. Germline V gene lookup returns CDR1 MNHEY and CDR2 SMNVEV (reference sequence). Unmatched junction bases numbered 5, after V lost 6 bases and J lost 1 base. The CDR3 is made up of 14 amino acids. CDR3 residues: CASSPRTGQETQYF. The CDR3 DNA sequence: TGTGCCAGCAGCCCCAGGACAGGCCAAGAGACCCAGTACTTC.

J is TRBJ2-5 and V is TRBV5-1; a possible D gene is TRBD2 (5 bases). Trimming took 5 bases from V and 5 from J, leaving 16 bases between them. Per germline, CDR1 SGHRS and CDR2 YFSETQ. The CDR3 loop spans 14 amino acids. The CDR3 protein is CASRTEGILETQYF. For the CDR3, the DNA is TGCGCCAGCAGAACCGAGGGTATATTGGAGACCCAGTACTTC.

The CDR3 sequence: CAWREGLAAYEQYF. CDR3 DNA: TGTGCCTGGAGGGAGGGACTAGCGGCCTACGAGCAGTACTTC. This rearrangement joins TRBV30 to TRBJ2-7; 11 positions match TRBD2. J lost 2 bases, V lost 3 bases, and 3 bases had no gene match. Germline V gives CDR1 GTSNPN, CDR2 SVGIG (reference sequence). The CDR3 is made up of 14 amino acids.

The rearrangement joins TRBV5-1 to TRBJ1-5, with D possibly TRBD1 on 6 matching bases. V was clipped by 3 bases and J by 6 bases, with 19 bases between them. The germline CDR1 and CDR2 sequences are SGHRS and YFSETQ. The CDR3 spans 16 residues. This chain's CDR3 is CASSYGGGVEAQPQHF. The CDR3 nucleotides read TGCGCCAGCAGCTATGGAGGGGGGGTTGAGGCTCAGCCCCAGCATTTT.

This chain connects TRBV11-3 to TRBJ2-2; 7 bases fit TRBD2. With V trimmed by 4 bases and J by 0 bases, 11 bases remained unmatched. The germline V gene encodes CDR1 SGHNT and CDR2 YENEEA. This CDR3 region has 18 residues. Written as DNA, the CDR3 is TGTGCCAGCAGCTCAACCTTGGGGACTAACACGAACACCGGGGAGCTGTTTTTT. Amino acid sequence: CASSSTLGTNTNTGELFF.

V gene TRBV19 combines with J gene TRBJ2-1, with D possibly TRBD1 on 6 matching bases. CDR1 and CDR2 (germline): LNHDA, SQIVND (reference sequence). Trimming cost V 4 bases and J 7 bases, with 14 bases left between them. The CDR3 sequence is 14 residues long. The chain's CDR3 is CASSSSQGRNEQFF. CDR3 coding DNA: TGTGCCAGTAGTAGTTCACAGGGCAGGAATGAGCAGTTCTTC.

This CDR3 is CAAQGDSPLHF. The CDR3 coding sequence is TGTGCCGCCCAAGGGGATTCACCCCTCCACTTT. The chain recombines TRBV28 with TRBJ1-6, with D possibly being TRBD1 (5 bases). CDR1 is MDHEN and CDR2 is SYDVKM in the germline V gene. CDR3 length: 11 residues. V was cut by 11 bases and J by 8 bases, with 10 bases left in between.

The chain combines TRBV7-8 with TRBJ2-2; D may be TRBD1 (6 bases). Germline values: CDR1 SGHVS, CDR2 FQNEAQ. The germline V and J ends were trimmed by 5 bases and 2 bases, with 18 bases remaining between them. CDR3 length: 17 amino acids. CDR3 sequence: CASSKGVGTRNTGELFF. CDR3 DNA: TGTGCCAGCAGCAAGGGGGTGGGGACACGTAACACCGGGGAGCTGTTTTTT.

V usage is TRBV19 and J usage is TRBJ1-4; a weak D match, TRBD1 (5 bases). The CDR3 has 15 amino acids. CDR1 is LNHDA, CDR2 SQIVND, per germline (reference sequence). The ends were cut back, 1 base at V and 6 bases at J, with 12 bases in the middle. The CDR3 nucleotides read TGTGCCAGTAGTATAGGCGGGACGGAGCATGAAAAACTGTTTTTT. Encoded protein: CASSIGGTEHEKLFF.

About this clone itself: Different DNA sequences within this sample yield the same CDR3. This sequence joins TRBV18 and TRBJ1-5; weak D call: TRBD1 (5 bases). Trimming pared 6 bases from V and 7 bases from J, leaving 13 bases between. Germline V lookup: CDR1 KGHSH, CDR2 LQKENI. CDR3 length equals 13 residues. The CDR3 DNA sequence: TGTGCCAGCTCGCCGGGGGGAAACCAGCCCCAGCATTTT. It specifies CASSPGGNQPQHF.

J is TRBJ2-1 and V is TRBV5-6; 10 bases are a match to TRBD2. CDR1 is SGHDT and CDR2 is YYEEEE in the germline V gene. With V trimmed by 4 bases and J by 6 bases, 4 bases remained unmatched. The CDR3 sequence is 14 residues long. The CDR3 spells CASSPRLAGNEQFF. In DNA, the CDR3 is TGTGCCAGCAGCCCCCGACTAGCGGGCAATGAGCAGTTCTTC.

J is TRBJ2-7 and V is TRBV6-5; 9 bases are a match to TRBD2. CDR1 MNHEY and CDR2 SVGAGI come from the germline V gene. The CDR3 spans 16 residues. The junction had 5 bases not matched to a gene; V was cut back by 0 bases and J by 2 bases. The CDR3 reads CASSYSRAGGPYEQYF. The CDR3, as DNA: TGTGCCAGCAGTTACTCTCGTGCGGGAGGGCCCTACGAGCAGTACTTC.

This clone is a singleton in its sample. The CDR3 DNA reads TGTGCCAGCAGCTTAGAGGGGGGGACTGAAGCTTTCTTT. Encoded protein: CASSLEGGTEAFF. The gene calls are TRBV13 and TRBJ1-1; TRBD1 is a possible D gene (6 bases). The CDR3 is made up of 13 amino acids. V lost 1 base and J 5 bases, leaving 8 bases between the germline ends. Germline V gene lookup returns CDR1 PRHDT and CDR2 FYEKMQ (reference sequence).

This clone has just a few counts. The chain carries TRBV7-9 and TRBJ2-1, with a possible D match to TRBD2 (6 bases). This CDR3 is 18 amino acids long. The V and J ends lost 4 bases and 5 bases respectively, with 24 bases between them. Germline lookup yields CDR1 SEHNR and CDR2 FQNEAQ (reference sequence). The CDR3 reads CASSWVPRLRESNNEQFF. The CDR3 nucleotides read TGTGCCAGCAGCTGGGTCCCCCGTCTGCGGGAAAGTAACAATGAGCAGTTCTTC.

The CDR3 region is CASSTLAGGAGEQFF. The CDR3 bases are TGTGCCAGTAGTACACTAGCGGGAGGGGCGGGTGAGCAGTTCTTC. J is TRBJ2-1 and V is TRBV19; 13 positions match TRBD2. Losses at the gene ends were 4 bases for V and 9 bases for J; bases not matched to a gene: 6. The CDR3 has 15 amino acids. Germline V lookup: CDR1 LNHDA, CDR2 SQIVND (reference sequence).